Listed here is a single TCR beta chain. What it recognizes is unknown. The data were obtained in a study of response to subunit inactivated influenza vaccine. Study observations and caveats: Authors suggested each seasonal influenza vaccination recruits few new T cells.

TCRdb re-derived calls from the RT-PCR reads in MiXCR, one entry per CDR3 protein. The table has 650,000 to 800,000 distinct CDR3 sequences, under 20% seen once. This CDR3 spans 14 amino acids. Germline V gives CDR1 KGHDR, CDR2 SFDVKD. V gave up 9 bases and J gave up 2 bases, with 15 bases separating them. This TCR was sampled from a man between 50 and 59 years old who received an inactivated influenza vaccine. The rearrangement joins TRBV24-1 to TRBJ2-5; D ambiguous. The material was PBMCs from blood, obtained approximately 5 days after vaccination. CDR3 loop: CATGSGLRQETQYF. The CDR3 DNA follows: TGTGCCACCGGGTCGGGCCTACGGCAAGAGACCCAGTACTTC.